This is a list of T cell receptor beta chains from one sample in a study of PD-1 blockade in classical Hodgkin lymphoma. Using immunoSEQ multiplex PCR, the repertoire was profiled, and TCRdb retains in-frame clones only, with some absent. Of roughly 40,000 clones detected, about nine tenths appear once; the ten largest clones hold about 9%. The sequencing here drew on peripheral blood mononuclear cells (PBMCs), taken at baseline. The source is a human donor with classical Hodgkin lymphoma. Each CDR3 is given with its conserved first and last residue.

j_gene | v_gene | CDR3aa
TRBJ1-5 | TRBV11-2 | CASSPRSTSNQPQHF
TRBJ1-4 | TRBV27 | CASSRTGKSNEKLFF
TRBJ2-1 | TRBV7-9 | CASTPSGRAYNEQFF
TRBJ2-7 | TRBV27 | CASSLSRAGGVYEQYF
TRBJ2-1 | TRBV10-3 | CAISAEGEQFF
TRBJ2-2 | TRBV9 | CASSVGLAVNTGELFF
TRBJ1-4 | TRBV6-1 | CASSPGQSSEKLFF
TRBJ2-1 | TRBV7-3 | CASSFLGGGAPYNEQFF
TRBJ2-7 | TRBV6-5 | CASSRTGYEQYF
TRBJ1-2 | TRBV28 | CASSFFDRGSDGYTF
TRBJ2-2 | TRBV5-6 | CASSWTQGNPNTGELFF
TRBJ2-4 | TRBV5-6 | CASSSLDSLAKNIQYF
TRBJ2-5 | TRBV11-2 | CASSSRGPSETQYF
- | TRBV28 | CASSFHDRVYEQYF
TRBJ2-2 | TRBV11-2 | CASSSPDREVGELFF
TRBJ2-5 | TRBV6-6 | CASSSQQETQYF
TRBJ2-7 | TRBV19 | CASSPGLAGGSFSYEQYF
TRBJ2-2 | TRBV7-2 | CASSFWTPNTGELFF
TRBJ2-7 | TRBV13 | CASSLGGGYAYEQYF